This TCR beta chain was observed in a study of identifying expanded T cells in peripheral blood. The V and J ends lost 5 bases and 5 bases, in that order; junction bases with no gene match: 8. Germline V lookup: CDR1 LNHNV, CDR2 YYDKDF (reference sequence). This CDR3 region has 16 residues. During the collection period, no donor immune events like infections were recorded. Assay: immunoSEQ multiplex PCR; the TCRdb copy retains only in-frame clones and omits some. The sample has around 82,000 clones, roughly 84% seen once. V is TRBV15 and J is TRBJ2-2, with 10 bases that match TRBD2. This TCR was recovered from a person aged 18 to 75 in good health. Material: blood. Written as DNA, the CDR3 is TGTGCCACCAGCGGAGCGGGAGGGCTATCAACCGGGGAGCTGTTTTTT. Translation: CATSGAGGLSTGELFF.